This record looks at one T cell receptor beta chain sequence and its context. These data come from a study of T cell changes during pregnancy in multiple sclerosis. Produced via immunoSEQ multiplex PCR; TCRdb's table is partial and in-frame only. The data show about 59,000 clones, about 92% seen once. The V and J ends lost 3 bases and 5 bases respectively, with 20 bases between them. CDR1 MNHEY and CDR2 SMNVEV come from the germline V gene (reference sequence). There are 16 residues in the CDR3. Material: peripheral blood, obtained in the first trimester of pregnancy. The TCR comes from a female donor with multiple sclerosis, enrolled in a pregnancy study. V and J are TRBV27 and TRBJ2-7; possibly TRBD2 for D (6 bases). The chain's CDR3 is CASSFTRTLGGDEQYF. In DNA form, the CDR3 reads TGTGCCAGCAGTTTCACCAGGACCCTTGGAGGGGACGAGCAGTACTTC.